The T cell receptor (beta chain) under discussion was sequenced for a study of T cell changes during pregnancy in multiple sclerosis. The assay was immunoSEQ multiplex PCR, and TCRdb's table has in-frame clones only and misses some. The sample records roughly 60,000 clones, roughly 89% being singletons. Germline assignment: CDR1 GTSNPN and CDR2 SVGIG (reference sequence). Trimming took 3 bases from V and 3 from J, leaving 8 bases between them. The CDR3 is 13 amino acids. The rearrangement links TRBV30 to TRBJ2-2, with D possibly TRBD2 on 6 matching bases. This specimen consisted of peripheral blood, obtained in the second trimester of pregnancy. The clonotype originates from a female donor with multiple sclerosis, enrolled in a pregnancy study. DNA for the CDR3: TGTGCCTGGAGAGGCGGGGACACCGGGGAGCTGTTTTTT. The encoded protein is CAWRGGDTGELFF.